The T cell receptor beta chain under discussion was sequenced for a study of control samples from healthy donors and cancer patients. The method was immunoSEQ multiplex PCR; TCRdb's version includes in-frame clones alone and lacks a portion of them. The sample yields 130,000 or so clones, about 89% seen once. CDR3 length equals 12 residues. The V end lost 6 bases, the J end lost 2 bases, and 8 bases lay between the germline ends. This chain connects TRBV12-3 or TRBV12-4 to TRBJ2-7, with a weak D call TRBD2 (5 bases). The specimen was blood. This clonotype was sampled from a man aged 18 to 29 in good health. CDR3 in amino acids: CASSRGTYEQYF. Written as DNA, the CDR3 is TGTGCCAGCAGCAGAGGGACCTACGAGCAGTACTTC.